These 29 T cell receptor beta chains originate from one sample sequenced in a study of T cells in Graves' hyperthyroidism and ophthalmopathy. RNA transcripts served as the template for amplifying TCR beta CDR3 regions. HTBI primers drove first-round RT-PCR of the TCR CDR3. MiXCR was run by TCRdb on the multiplex PCR reads, yielding one entry per CDR3 protein. The data show approximately 210,000 distinct CDR3 sequences, 15% to 20% seen once. The source material was blood. These receptors were taken from a man aged 45-65 years with Graves' hyperthyroidism.

The chain joins TRBV11-1 to TRBJ1-1; 7 nucleotides match TRBD1. J lost 11 bases, V lost 2 bases, and 5 bases had no gene match. The CDR3 spans 12 residues. Germline assignment: CDR1 SGHAT and CDR2 FQDESV (reference sequence). The DNA of the CDR3 is TGTGCCAGCAGCTTAAGGCAGGGGGAGGCTTTCTTT. Its translation: CASSLRQGEAFF.

This clonotype was counted many times. The chain combines TRBV3-2 with TRBJ1-4. TRBV3-2 represents a pseudogene. The CDR3 extends over 12 amino acids. DNA for the CDR3: TGTGCCAGCAGCCAAGTTAGGGAAAAACTGTTTTTT. Its protein product is CASSQVREKLFF.

This clonotype was seen at least ten times. The chain joins TRBV20-1 to TRBJ2-7, with TRBD2 matching over 12 bases. The CDR3 runs to 13 residues. Germline trimming cut 6 bases from V and 3 bases from J; bases unmatched to any gene: 3. Per germline, CDR1 DFQATT and CDR2 SNEGSKA (reference sequence). The CDR3 DNA follows: TGCAGTGCCGGACTAGCGGGACTCTACGAGCAGTACTTC. Translation gives CSAGLAGLYEQYF.

In its sample, this clonotype was seen a few times. The chain has TRBV4-2 and TRBJ1-5, with D tentatively TRBD1 (5 bases). Germline-derived CDR1 and CDR2 are LGHNA and YNFKEQ. Trimming took 1 base from V and 0 from J, leaving 10 bases between them. The CDR3 contains 16 residues. The CDR3 DNA reads TGTGCCAGCAGCCAAGCCGGGGACCATAGCAATCAGCCCCAGCATTTT. Protein sequence: CASSQAGDHSNQPQHF.

This clonotype was recorded many times. The chain has TRBV20-1 and TRBJ2-1, with D perhaps given as TRBD1 or TRBD2 (6 bases each). V lost 3 bases and J 8 bases, leaving 14 bases between the germline ends. The germline V gene has CDR1 DFQATT and CDR2 SNEGSKA (reference sequence). This CDR3 contains 13 residues. CDR3 in DNA: TGCAGTGCTAGGGGGGGCGGGATACATGAGCAGTTCTTC. Encoded protein: CSARGGGIHEQFF.

This clonotype appeared many times. The gene calls are TRBV6-1 and TRBJ2-7; TRBD1 agrees at 7 bases. The trim removed 5 bases at V and 3 bases at J, leaving 7 bases unmatched. Germline V gene sequence: CDR1 MNHNS, CDR2 SASEGT. This CDR3 has 14 amino acids. The CDR3 DNA sequence: TGTGCCAGCAGTTCTACCGGGACAGACTACGAGCAGTACTTC. Protein: CASSSTGTDYEQYF.

This chain joins TRBV16 and TRBJ1-4; 10 bases match TRBD1. Trimming removed 4 bases from V and 8 bases from J; junction bases left unmatched: 7. Germline CDR1 KGHSY, CDR2 FQNENV. The CDR3 runs 15 residues. CDR3 loop: CASSPFGTGVEKLFF. CDR3 DNA sequence: TGTGCCAGCAGCCCATTCGGGACAGGGGTCGAAAAACTGTTTTTT. Complete variable domain (other parts from reference TRBV16 and TRBJ1-4): GEEVAQTPKHLVRGEGQKAKLYCAPIKGHSYVFWYQQVLKNEFKFLISFQNENVFDETGMPKERFSAKCLPNSPCSLEIQATKLEDSAVYFCASSPFGTGVEKLFFGSGTQLSVL.

This clonotype was found a few times. CDR3: CASSRGTSGNNEQFF. The CDR3 DNA follows: TGCGCCAGCAGCCGGGGGACTAGCGGGAACAATGAGCAGTTCTTC. The chain uses TRBV4-3 and TRBJ2-1; 13 nucleotides line up with TRBD2. Germline V gene data show CDR1 as LGHNA and CDR2 as YSLEER. Trimming removed 4 bases from V and 5 bases from J; junction bases left unmatched: 2. The CDR3 length is 15 residues.

The V call is TRBV10-3, the J call TRBJ2-2, with 11 bases fitting TRBD1. The V segment lost 8 bases and the J segment 4 bases; nucleotides outside the gene matches: 3. CDR1 is ENHRY and CDR2 is SYGVKD in the germline V gene. This CDR3 is built from 14 residues. CDR3 in amino acids: CAIPGTGGTGELFF. CDR3 in DNA: TGTGCCATCCCCGGGACAGGGGGCACCGGGGAGCTGTTTTTT.

The chain employs TRBV9 and TRBJ2-1, with TRBD2 matching over 8 bases. The junction had 20 bases not matched to a gene; V was cut back by 3 bases and J by 15 bases. This CDR3 comprises 16 residues. Germline CDR1 SGDLS, CDR2 YYNGEE. CDR3 sequence: CASSAGGAAFTSSLFF. The CDR3 DNA sequence: TGTGCCAGCAGCGCGGGGGGGGCAGCTTTTACTAGTAGTCTGTTCTTC. The full variable domain, with the rest looked up from reference TRBV9 and TRBJ2-1, is DSGVTQTPKHLITATGQRVTLRCSPRSGDLSVYWYQQSLDQGLQFLIQYYNGEERAKGNILERFSAQQFPDLHSELNLSSLELGDSALYFCASSAGGAAFTSSLFFGPGTRLTVL.

This clonotype came up many times. The V gene is TRBV28, the J gene TRBJ2-5; TRBD2 is a possible D gene (5 bases). Trimming removed 8 bases at V and 1 base at J, with 8 bases between. CDR1 and CDR2 (germline): MDHEN, SYDVKM. CDR3 size: 12 residues. The CDR3 bases are TGTGCCAGCGCCGGACTCCAAGAGACCCAGTACTTC. Protein product: CASAGLQETQYF.

The J gene is TRBJ1-5, the V gene TRBV6-1, with 7 bases matching TRBD1. The trim removed 7 bases at V and 7 bases at J, leaving 7 bases unmatched. Germline V gene data show CDR1 as MNHNS and CDR2 as SASEGT. There are 13 residues in the CDR3. CDR3 bases: TGTGCCAGCATTGACAGGGAGGGGCAGCCCCAGCATTTT. Its translation: CASIDREGQPQHF.

This clonotype has more than one count but fewer than ten. This chain uses TRBV7-9 with TRBJ2-3; 11 positions agree with TRBD2. This CDR3 comprises 19 residues. CDR1 and CDR2 from the germline V gene are SEHNR and FQNEAQ (reference sequence). Trimming took 5 bases from V and 4 from J; bases not matched to a gene: 17. The CDR3 bases are TGTGCCAGCAGCCTCCACAGGGATATTAGCGGGAGGGCAGCAGATACGCAGTATTTT. As protein: CASSLHRDISGRAADTQYF.

The chain carries TRBV5-1 and TRBJ2-7; TRBD1 or TRBD2 may be the D gene (6 bases each). Germline CDR1 and CDR2: SGHRS and YFSETQ. The CDR3 totals 17 residues. V lost 7 bases to trimming and J lost 3 bases, with 26 bases between them. This CDR3 is CASPPSWRGQGDYEQYF. The DNA for the CDR3 is TGCGCCAGCCCACCCTCCTGGAGGGGACAAGGCGACTACGAGCAGTACTTC.

This clonotype was seen a few times. The chain joins TRBV6-1 to TRBJ2-1; D might be TRBD1 (8 bases). V gave up 9 bases and J gave up 2 bases, with 17 bases separating them. CDR3 length equals 15 residues. Germline V CDR1 and CDR2: MNHNS, SASEGT. The CDR3 DNA reads as TGTGCCAGTTTAACAGGGGGGGGCGCCTACAATGAGCAGTTCTTC. It codes for CASLTGGGAYNEQFF.

Details on this clonotype: The missing conserved phenylalanine or tryptophan at the end of this CDR3 makes a read error likely. The chain recombines TRBV28 with TRBJ1-1; D unresolved. The germline V gene encodes CDR1 MDHEN and CDR2 SYDVKM. The CDR3 extends over 12 amino acids. V lost 6 bases, J lost 2 bases, and 7 bases lay in between. CDR3 sequence: CASSLHNTEAFL. The DNA for the CDR3 is TGTGCCAGCAGCTTACATAACACTGAAGCTTTCCTT.

In this sample, this clonotype turned up many times. The chain joins TRBV11-2 to TRBJ2-4; 9 positions agree with TRBD1. CDR3 size: 20 residues. Unmatched junction bases numbered 18, after V lost 4 bases and J lost 2 bases. Germline V gene sequence: CDR1 SGHAT, CDR2 FQNNGV. The CDR3 bases are TGTGCCAGCAGCTCCTACCGGGACAGGGTTATTGGGACAACCAAAAACATTCAGTACTTC. Its protein is CASSSYRDRVIGTTKNIQYF.

J is TRBJ2-7 and V is TRBV3-1, with 7 bases fitting TRBD2. The CDR3 covers 14 residues. The germline gives CDR1 LGHDT, CDR2 YNNKEL (reference sequence). With V trimmed by 1 base and J by 7 bases, 7 bases remained unmatched. The CDR3 protein is CASSQGDRRGEQYF. As DNA, the CDR3 is TGTGCCAGCAGCCAAGGGGATAGGCGGGGGGAGCAGTACTTC.

The J gene is TRBJ2-2, the V gene TRBV3-1; D unclear. The CDR3 length is 14 residues. In germline, CDR1 is LGHDT, CDR2 YNNKEL (reference sequence). Trimming left V 10 bases short and J 2 bases short, with 14 bases between. CDR3 sequence reads: CAIPPGPNTGELFF. In nucleotides, the CDR3 is TGTGCCATCCCACCCGGGCCCAACACCGGGGAGCTGTTTTTT.

This rearrangement joins TRBV20-1 to TRBJ2-6; 10 bases agree with TRBD2. V dropped 1 base and J dropped 0; count of bases not matched to a gene: 6. Looked up from germline, CDR1 is DFQATT and CDR2 is SNEGSKA (reference sequence). The CDR3 has 18 amino acids. For the CDR3, the DNA is TGCAGTGCTAGAGTCTTAGCGGGAGGCCCCTCTGGGGCCAACGTCCTGACTTTC. Translated, it gives CSARVLAGGPSGANVLTF.

This clonotype occurred many times. This sequence joins TRBV2 and TRBJ2-7; 11 positions agree with TRBD1. V shed 7 bases and J 5 bases; nucleotides not matched to a gene: 7. This CDR3 comprises 14 residues. Germline V gives CDR1 SNHLY, CDR2 FYNNEI. CDR3 region: CASNAGTGGNEQYF. CDR3 nucleotide sequence: TGTGCCAGCAATGCCGGGACAGGGGGGAACGAGCAGTACTTC.

This clonotype has a count of ten or more. The J gene is TRBJ2-1, the V gene TRBV6-2 or TRBV6-3, with a tentative D call TRBD1 (5 bases). Trimming took 7 bases from V and 5 from J, leaving 18 bases between them. The CDR3 sequence is 15 residues long. CDR1 and CDR2 from the germline V gene are MNHEY and SVGEGT. CDR3 residues: CASTPLDKDNNEQFF. The CDR3, as DNA: TGTGCCAGCACCCCCCTCGACAAGGACAACAATGAGCAGTTCTTC.

With regard to this clonotype: This could be a read error, since a much larger clone is one nucleotide away. The chain employs TRBV29-1 and TRBJ2-1; D is unclear. Germline loops: CDR1 SQVTM, CDR2 ANQGSEA. The ends were cut back, 4 bases at V and 10 bases at J, with 17 bases in the middle. CDR3 size: 13 residues. The CDR3 reads CSVAPQRGHEQFF. CDR3 in DNA: TGCAGCGTTGCCCCACAGAGAGGCCACGAGCAGTTCTTC.

As concerns this clonotype: At one of its ends the junction is not consistent with the germline gene, which may arise from a read error. The gene calls are TRBV6-1 and TRBJ2-6; tentatively, D is TRBD2 (6 bases). The CDR3 loop spans 15 amino acids. CDR1 is MNHNS and CDR2 is SASEGT in the germline V gene. For the CDR3, the DNA is TGTGCCAGCAGTGATCCGGGGCGCGGGGTCAACGTCCTGACTTTC. Its protein product is CASSDPGRGVNVLTF.

The sample holds many counts of this clonotype. The V gene is TRBV6-9, the J gene TRBJ1-5; D uncertain. This CDR3 has 14 residues. Germline V gene lookup returns CDR1 MNHGY and CDR2 SVAAGI. V was pared by 10 bases and J by 0 bases, with 13 bases between. The CDR3, as DNA: TGTGCCACATTGGGGATTTATAGCAATCAGCCCCAGCATTTT. Residues: CATLGIYSNQPQHF.

This clonotype was seen many times. CDR3 protein: CASSLFGSDPDTQYF. CDR3 coding DNA: TGTGCCAGCAGTTTATTTGGCTCAGACCCAGATACGCAGTATTTT. The V call is TRBV27, the J call TRBJ2-3; D remains unclear. The CDR3 runs to 15 residues. CDR1 MNHEY and CDR2 SMNVEV come from the germline V gene (reference sequence). Between the trimmed V and J ends, which lost 1 base and 4 bases, there was a span of 12 bases.

This clonotype was found a few times. The chain couples TRBV10-2 to TRBJ2-2; D not certain. The V end was cut by 3 bases, the J end by 6 bases, with 8 bases between. The CDR3 loop spans 13 amino acids. Germline V CDR1 and CDR2: WSHSY, SAAADI. CDR3 in DNA: TGCGCCAGCAGTGATGGGGTCGCCGGGGAGCTGTTTTTT. Translation gives CASSDGVAGELFF.

The chain links TRBV27 to TRBJ2-2; TRBD2 aligns across 12 bases. The CDR3 loop spans 15 amino acids. Germline V gene sequence: CDR1 MNHEY, CDR2 SMNVEV (reference sequence). With V trimmed by 5 bases and J by 6 bases, 4 bases remained unmatched. The CDR3 DNA follows: TGTGCCAGCAGTCCGCGACTAGCGGGAGCCGGGGAGCTGTTTTTT. It translates to CASSPRLAGAGELFF.

At least ten counts were recorded for this clonotype. CDR3 sequence: CASSLGHPSGYTF. The CDR3 bases are TGTGCCAGCAGCCTGGGACACCCAAGTGGCTACACCTTC. V gene TRBV11-2 combines with J gene TRBJ1-2, with a tentative D call TRBD1 (6 bases). V shed 5 bases and J shed 7 bases, with 14 bases lying between them. Germline V gives CDR1 SGHAT, CDR2 FQNNGV. The CDR3 extends over 13 amino acids.